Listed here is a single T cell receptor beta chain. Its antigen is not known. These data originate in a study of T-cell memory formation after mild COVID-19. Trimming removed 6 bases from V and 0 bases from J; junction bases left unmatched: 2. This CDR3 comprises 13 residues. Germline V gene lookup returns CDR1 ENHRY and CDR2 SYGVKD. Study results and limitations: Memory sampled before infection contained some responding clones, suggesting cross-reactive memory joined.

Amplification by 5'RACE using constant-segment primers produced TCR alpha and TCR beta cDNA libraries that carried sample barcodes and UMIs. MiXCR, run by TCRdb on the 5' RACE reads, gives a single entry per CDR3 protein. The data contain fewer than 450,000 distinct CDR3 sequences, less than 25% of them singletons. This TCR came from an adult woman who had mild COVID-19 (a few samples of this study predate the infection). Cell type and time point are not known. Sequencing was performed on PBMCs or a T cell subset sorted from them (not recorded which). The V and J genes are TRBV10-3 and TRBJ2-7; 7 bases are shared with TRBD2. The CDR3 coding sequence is TGTGCCATCAGAAGCGGGATCTCCTACGAGCAGTACTTC. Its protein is CAIRSGISYEQYF.